A selection of T cell receptor beta chains follows, all from one sample in a study of blood T cells in healthy people across ages. TCRdb passed the 5' RACE reads through MiXCR, listing each CDR3 protein once. Of some 1.8 million distinct CDR3 sequences in the sample, approximately 40% were seen once. Sequencing was done on a sample of blood. The receptors were sampled from a human donor in good health. Each CDR3 is given with its conserved first and last residue. The D gene is left open where the match is weak. For some rows the clone size is stated as once, few or many, or as a class when expanded; others skip it.

CDR3 length	D gene	clone size	V gene	J gene	CDR3 DNA	CDR3 protein
15	TRBD1	-	TRBV5-1	TRBJ1-1	TGCGCCAGCAGCGCAACAGACAGGGGGCCGGCTGAAGCTTTCTTT	CASSATDRGPAEAFF
15	TRBD1	-	TRBV4-1	TRBJ2-7	TGCGCCAGCAGCCTCCGGTGGACAGGGAGACACGAGCAGTACTTC	CASSLRWTGRHEQYF
16	TRBD1	-	TRBV7-3	TRBJ2-5	TGTGCCAGCAGTCTAAGAGGGACAGGGCTCCAAGAGACCCAGTACTTC	CASSLRGTGLQETQYF
16	-	-	TRBV6-2/TRBV6-3	TRBJ1-5	TGTGCCAGCAGTTACTCGGGGGGCGGCAGCAATCAGCCCCAGCATTTT	CASSYSGGGSNQPQHF
12	-	few	TRBV4-1	TRBJ2-1	TGCGCCAGCAGCCAAGGGCTAGCGGAGCAGTTCTTC	CASSQGLAEQFF
16	-	-	TRBV30	TRBJ1-4	TGTGCCTGGAGTTTTGGAGGGCCTGCAACTAATGAAAAACTGTTTTTT	CAWSFGGPATNEKLFF
14	-	-	TRBV7-2	TRBJ2-7	TGTGCCAGCAGCCAGGGATTCCCCGCCTACGAGCAGTACTTC	CASSQGFPAYEQYF
19	TRBD2	-	TRBV20-1	TRBJ2-3	TGCAGTGCTAGAGATTCAGGGCGGAGACTAGCGGGCAGTACAGATACGCAGTATTTT	CSARDSGRRLAGSTDTQYF
14	-	few	TRBV2	TRBJ2-6	TGTGCCACCAGGGGGGGGTCTGGGGCCAACGTCCTGACTTTC	CATRGGSGANVLTF
17	TRBD1	-	TRBV6-6	TRBJ2-6	TGTGCCAGCAGTAACGACAGGGTAGGCCCTGGGGCCAACGTCCTGACTTTC	CASSNDRVGPGANVLTF
15	TRBD1	few	TRBV15	TRBJ2-7	TGTGCCACCAGCACGGGGACAGGAGGCTTATACAAGCAGTACTTC	CATSTGTGGLYKQYF
15	-	few	TRBV7-2	TRBJ1-1	TGTGCCAGCAGCTGGGCGCCAGTCATGAACACTGAAGCTTTCTTT	CASSWAPVMNTEAFF
13	TRBD1	-	TRBV28	TRBJ2-7	TGTGCCAGCATTAATACAGGGGGCTACGAGCAGTACTTC	CASINTGGYEQYF
14	-	few	TRBV4-1	TRBJ1-2	TGCGCCAGCAGCCCACTTAGGGGAGTGGATGGCTACACCTTC	CASSPLRGVDGYTF
14	-	many	TRBV12-3/TRBV12-4	TRBJ2-5	TGTGCCAGCAGTTCCTGGGGGGGCGGTGAGACCCAGTACTTC	CASSSWGGGETQYF
15	-	few	TRBV20-1	TRBJ1-6	TGCAGTGCCAGACTGTTCGGGACCCACAATTCACCCCTCCACTTT	CSARLFGTHNSPLHF
16	-	-	TRBV4-1	TRBJ2-6	TGCGCCAGCAGCCAAGTGAAGGGGGCTGGGGCCAACGTCCTGACTTTC	CASSQVKGAGANVLTF
15	TRBD2	-	TRBV25-1	TRBJ2-5	TGTGCCAGCAGTGATCCCCTAGCGGGGTGGGGGACCCAGTACTTC	CASSDPLAGWGTQYF
12	-	-	TRBV29-1	TRBJ2-3	TGCAGCGTACTTACAGGGACAGATACGCAGTATTTT	CSVLTGTDTQYF
18	-	few	TRBV7-2	TRBJ1-1	TGTGCCAGCAGCTTAGTTATACCCTTAGCTGGGTACGACACTGAAGCTTTCTTT	CASSLVIPLAGYDTEAFF
14	-	-	TRBV7-9	TRBJ1-2	TGTGCCAGCAGCCCAAGTGGGACCATCGGTGGCTACACCTTC	CASSPSGTIGGYTF
13	TRBD1	-	TRBV7-9	TRBJ2-3	TGTGCCAGCACCATGACAGGGACAGATACGCAGTATTTT	CASTMTGTDTQYF
17	TRBD2	-	TRBV4-1	TRBJ2-7	TGCGCCAGCAGCCAAGGCTTAGCGGGAGGGCCGTCCTACGGGCAGTACTTC	CASSQGLAGGPSYGQYF
18	TRBD2	-	TRBV3-1	TRBJ2-1	TGTGCCAGCAGCCAAGAAAAGTTCAGGACTAGCGGGGGGTATGAGCAGTTCTTC	CASSQEKFRTSGGYEQFF